One sample yielded the 32 T cell receptor beta chains listed below, sequenced in a study of OX40 agonist ivuxolimab in advanced cancers. TCRdb's table, derived via immunoSEQ multiplex PCR, lists solely in-frame clones and lacks some. The table lists tens of thousands of clones, roughly 87% of them singletons. The material was CD4+ or CD8+ T cells sorted from blood, obtained in a trial of the OX40 agonist ivuxolimab. Receptors originate from an adult with an advanced solid tumor such as melanoma, head and neck, liver or kidney cancer.

The gene calls are TRBV19 and TRBJ1-1, with D maybe TRBD1 (6 bases). The germline gives CDR1 LNHDA, CDR2 SQIVND (reference sequence). The CDR3 is 17 residues long. Trimming took off 3 bases at V and 2 bases at J, with 19 bases between the two ends. The CDR3 DNA follows: TGTGCCAGTAGTATCTTTGGTCAGGGGCCGGGAAACACTGAAGCTTTCTTT. Amino acids: CASSIFGQGPGNTEAFF.

This clone has just one count. This chain joins TRBV6-6 and TRBJ2-5; D unclear. The CDR3 is 12 amino acids. V was shortened by 6 bases and J by 4 bases, with 9 bases between the two germline ends. Germline CDR1 and CDR2: MNHNY and SVGAGI (reference sequence). The CDR3 nucleotides are TGTGCCAGCAGCCGATTGGGAGAGACCCAGTACTTC. It yields the protein CASSRLGETQYF.

The V call is TRBV18, the J call TRBJ2-2; tentative D call: TRBD2 (6 bases). Trimming stripped 8 bases from V and 1 base from J, with 17 bases between. Germline CDR1 KGHSH, CDR2 LQKENI. This CDR3 contains 16 residues. The CDR3 coding sequence is TGTGCCAGCACAAATATGGGGGGACGGAACACCGGGGAGCTGTTTTTT. It is translated as CASTNMGGRNTGELFF.

Turning to this clone: It is unclear where the CDR3 begins or ends on the DNA, so no DNA is shown, and the CDR3 is as TCRdb lists it. This sequence joins TRBV20-1 and TRBJ2-7; TRBD2 reflects the table's D call only, with no check against the DNA. The length of the CDR3 is 10 amino acids, counting both ends. The V gene's germline CDR1 is DFQATT and CDR2 SNEGSKA (reference sequence). CDR3 protein: CSAGLSGQYF.

The chain couples TRBV7-2 to TRBJ2-7, with 10 bases that match TRBD1. The CDR3 is 15 amino acids. Germline values: CDR1 SGHTA, CDR2 FQGNSA. Unmatched junction bases numbered 6, after V lost 3 bases and J lost 4 bases. In DNA form, the CDR3 reads TGTGCCAGCAGCTTGAGGGACAGGGGCGTATACGAGCAGTACTTC. This sequence encodes CASSLRDRGVYEQYF.

The J gene is TRBJ2-1, the V gene TRBV28, with 7 positions matching TRBD1. Germline V gene sequence: CDR1 MDHEN, CDR2 SYDVKM. The CDR3 is 12 amino acids. The V and J ends lost 5 bases and 10 bases, in that order; junction bases with no gene match: 5. CDR3 sequence: CASSLLTGEQFF. CDR3 nucleotides: TGTGCCAGCAGTCTCTTGACAGGGGAGCAGTTCTTC.

The chain has TRBV4-1 and TRBJ1-2; 11 nucleotides match TRBD1. There are 15 residues in the CDR3. Trimming cost V 2 bases and J 5 bases; bases outside gene matches: 4. Germline V gives CDR1 MGHRA, CDR2 YSYEKL. The CDR3 DNA is TGCGCCAGCAGCCAACCGGGACAGGGGGGGTATGGCTACACCTTC. It yields the protein CASSQPGQGGYGYTF.

This clone was counted a few times. The chain combines TRBV7-2 with TRBJ2-2; the D is unclear. Trimming pared 1 base from V and 1 base from J, leaving 7 bases between. The CDR3 has 15 amino acids. The germline CDR1 and CDR2 sequences are SGHTA and FQGNSA. CDR3: CASSLGVGNTGELFF. CDR3 nucleotides: TGTGCCAGCAGCTTAGGCGTGGGGAACACCGGGGAGCTGTTTTTT.

This chain connects TRBV6-5 to TRBJ1-4; TRBD1 might be the D (5 bases). Germline-derived CDR1 and CDR2 are MNHEY and SVGAGI. V was shortened by 6 bases and J by 8 bases, with 16 bases between the two germline ends. This CDR3 has 14 residues. CDR3 sequence (DNA): TGTGCCAGCAGCCACCGGGGGTTAAGGGAAAAACTGTTTTTT. Translated, it gives CASSHRGLREKLFF.

The V gene is TRBV6-6, the J gene TRBJ1-2; TRBD1 might be the D (5 bases). This CDR3 contains 14 residues. Germline V gene sequence: CDR1 MNHNY, CDR2 SVGAGI (reference sequence). Trimming left V 6 bases short and J 4 bases short, with 15 bases between. The CDR3: CASSRQINAYGYTF. CDR3 sequence (DNA): TGTGCCAGCAGCCGACAGATTAATGCCTATGGCTACACCTTC.

The chain couples TRBV19 to TRBJ2-1; 9 nucleotides match TRBD1. The CDR3 is made up of 15 amino acids. V lost 4 bases to trimming and J lost 9 bases; unmatched junction nucleotides: 10. Germline lookup yields CDR1 LNHDA and CDR2 SQIVND (reference sequence). CDR3 sequence (DNA): TGTGCCAGTAGTACGGGACAGGGTTGGGGTACTGAGCAGTTCTTC. It translates to CASSTGQGWGTEQFF.

J is TRBJ1-1 and V is TRBV10-3; the D is unclear. CDR3 length: 11 amino acids. Germline V gene data show CDR1 as ENHRY and CDR2 as SYGVKD. Trimming pared 3 bases from V and 5 bases from J, leaving 4 bases between. CDR3 amino acids: CAISEYTEAFF. The CDR3 region has the DNA TGTGCCATCAGTGAATATACTGAAGCTTTCTTT.

The rearrangement uses TRBV18 and TRBJ2-1; 7 bases match TRBD2. The V gene end was trimmed by 6 bases and the J gene end by 0 bases; junction bases not matched to a gene: 5. CDR3 length: 15 amino acids. The germline V gene encodes CDR1 KGHSH and CDR2 LQKENI. CDR3 bases: TGTGCCAGCTCCCCCGGGACTACCTCCTACAATGAGCAGTTCTTC. It yields the protein CASSPGTTSYNEQFF.

This clone was detected only once. The J gene is TRBJ2-1, the V gene TRBV2; D is unclear. The germline gives CDR1 SNHLY, CDR2 FYNNEI. V was cut by 6 bases and J by 10 bases, with 13 bases left in between. The CDR3 length is 12 residues. The chain's CDR3 is CASSPQALEQFF. The CDR3 coding sequence is TGTGCCAGCAGCCCTCAGGCTCTGGAGCAGTTCTTC.

The chain combines TRBV6-1 with TRBJ2-1; maybe TRBD2 (7 bases). V dropped 6 bases and J dropped 4 bases, with 16 bases sitting between them. CDR1 is MNHNS and CDR2 is SASEGT in the germline V gene. This CDR3 region has 15 residues. The CDR3 region is CASSLQGLSYNEQFF. The CDR3 nucleotides are TGTGCCAGCAGCCTACAGGGACTATCGTACAATGAGCAGTTCTTC.

The chain combines TRBV5-4 with TRBJ1-4, with 8 bases lining up with TRBD1. CDR1 is SGHNT and CDR2 is YYREEE in the germline V gene (reference sequence). V lost 3 bases to trimming and J lost 5 bases; unmatched junction nucleotides: 3. The CDR3 has 14 amino acids. CDR3 DNA sequence: TGTGCCAGCAGCTCGGGGACAGGAAATGAAAAACTGTTTTTT. Its protein is CASSSGTGNEKLFF.

This chain connects TRBV27 to TRBJ1-1, with TRBD1 as a possible D gene (5 bases). The CDR3 runs to 15 residues. The V gene's germline CDR1 is MNHEY and CDR2 SMNVEV (reference sequence). V lost 3 bases and J lost 3, with 14 bases in between. The CDR3 bases are TGTGCCAGCAGTTTTACGCCTCGGGGCGACACTGAAGCTTTCTTT. Translating it yields CASSFTPRGDTEAFF.

The chain couples TRBV7-3 to TRBJ2-5; TRBD2 matches at 12 bases. TRBJ2-7 matches the DNA end more closely, so the J call is doubtful. The length of the CDR3 is 15 residues. CDR1 is SGHTA, CDR2 FQGTGA, per germline. Here the CDR3 DNA reads TGTGCCAGCAGCCCCGGACTAGCGGGAACCTACGAGCAGTACTTC. It codes for CASSPGLAGTYEQYF.

This sequence joins TRBV4-3 and TRBJ2-1; D remains unclear. Germline CDR1 and CDR2: LGHNA and YSLEER. V was shortened by 0 bases and J by 8 bases, with 8 bases between the two germline ends. The CDR3 covers 13 residues. The CDR3 here is CASSQEIFHEQFF. In DNA form, the CDR3 reads TGCGCCAGCAGCCAAGAGATCTTCCATGAGCAGTTCTTC.

The rearrangement uses TRBV4-2 and TRBJ2-2; no clear D gene. This CDR3 has 14 amino acids. CDR1 and CDR2 from the germline V gene are LGHNA and YNFKEQ. V lost 1 base and J 4 bases, leaving 7 bases between the germline ends. This chain's CDR3 is CASSQVASTGELFF. The CDR3 nucleotides are TGTGCCAGCAGCCAAGTGGCCAGCACCGGGGAGCTGTTTTTT.

The chain combines TRBV5-8 with TRBJ1-4; no definite D call. This CDR3 has 14 amino acids. V was trimmed by 5 bases and J by 7 bases, leaving 15 bases between them. The germline V gene encodes CDR1 SGHTS and CDR2 YDEGEE. The CDR3 region has the DNA TGTGCCAGCAGACACGGGAGCGATGGTGAAAAACTGTTTTTT. It encodes CASRHGSDGEKLFF.

V usage is TRBV29-1 and J usage is TRBJ2-1, with 9 bases lining up with TRBD1. Germline V lookup: CDR1 SQVTM, CDR2 ANQGSEA. After removal of 5 bases from V and 8 bases from J, the junction contained 7 bases not matched to a gene. The CDR3 totals 13 residues. The CDR3 protein is CSVLGQGVYEQFF. CDR3 in DNA: TGCAGCGTTTTGGGACAGGGAGTGTATGAGCAGTTCTTC.

In this sample, this clone turned up a few times. The chain carries TRBV6-1 and TRBJ1-1, with no clear D. This CDR3 region has 13 residues. The V gene lost 7 bases and the J gene lost 0 bases, with 9 bases spanning the gap. CDR1 MNHNS and CDR2 SASEGT come from the germline V gene. For the CDR3, the DNA is TGTGCCAGCAAGTCGCCCCTGAACACTGAAGCTTTCTTT. It is translated as CASKSPLNTEAFF.

The rearrangement joins TRBV7-7 to TRBJ2-1; 10 bases line up with TRBD2. Germline V gene data show CDR1 as SSHAT and CDR2 as FNYEAQ (reference sequence). CDR3 length: 16 amino acids. The V and J ends lost 4 bases and 9 bases, in that order; junction bases with no gene match: 12. Here the CDR3 reads CASSSQAGGPGGEQFF. The CDR3 DNA reads as TGTGCCAGCAGCTCGCAAGCGGGAGGGCCGGGAGGTGAGCAGTTCTTC.

This clone was recorded once. The chain joins TRBV19 to TRBJ2-3; 8 positions agree with TRBD2. Looked up from germline, CDR1 is LNHDA and CDR2 is SQIVND (reference sequence). The CDR3 length is 14 residues. Trimming cost V 3 bases and J 2 bases; bases outside gene matches: 1. CDR3 nucleotides: TGTGCCAGTAGTATCGGGGGGGTCACAGATACGCAGTATTTT. This encodes CASSIGGVTDTQYF.

The chain employs TRBV9 and TRBJ2-7; the D gene is possibly TRBD2 (5 bases). This CDR3 contains 13 residues. The V gene's germline CDR1 is SGDLS and CDR2 YYNGEE. V was cut by 3 bases and J by 5 bases, with 12 bases left in between. The CDR3 region is CASSGGPRDEQYF. CDR3 sequence (DNA): TGTGCCAGCAGCGGAGGGCCTAGGGACGAGCAGTACTTC.

This rearrangement joins TRBV5-4 to TRBJ1-2; D ambiguous. CDR1 and CDR2 (germline): SGHNT, YYREEE (reference sequence). Trimming cost V 0 bases and J 2 bases, with 14 bases left between them. There are 16 residues in the CDR3. The CDR3 sequence: CASSLGGRGTNYGYTF. The DNA for the CDR3 is TGTGCCAGCAGCTTGGGGGGTCGGGGAACGAACTATGGCTACACCTTC.

The chain links TRBV7-3 to TRBJ2-5; TRBD1 or TRBD2 may be the D gene (6 bases each). Looked up from germline, CDR1 is SGHTA and CDR2 is FQGTGA. Between the trimmed V and J ends, which lost 5 bases and 5 bases, there was a span of 15 bases. The CDR3 has 14 amino acids. CDR3 residues: CASSPPGGGETQYF. The DNA of the CDR3 is TGTGCCAGCAGCCCCCCCGGGGGCGGTGAGACCCAGTACTTC. The whole variable domain, remainder taken from reference TRBV7-3 and TRBJ2-5, is GAGVSQTPSNKVTEKGKYVELRCDPISGHTALYWYRQSLGQGPEFLIYFQGTGAADDSGLPNDRFFAVRPEGSVSTLKIQRTERGDSAVYLCASSPPGGGETQYFGPGTRLLVL.

The rearrangement joins TRBV5-4 to TRBJ2-5, with D uncertain. This CDR3 spans 11 amino acids. V dropped 2 bases and J dropped 5 bases, with 4 bases sitting between them. CDR1 and CDR2 (germline): SGHNT, YYREEE (reference sequence). CDR3 in DNA: TGTGCCAGCAGCTTTGGGGAGACCCAGTACTTC. Translating it yields CASSFGETQYF.

The chain couples TRBV5-1 to TRBJ2-7; 9 bases match TRBD1. The CDR3 runs 15 residues. Germline V gene lookup returns CDR1 SGHRS and CDR2 YFSETQ. V shed 4 bases, J shed 2 bases, and the junction held 7 bases outside the gene matches. CDR3 DNA: TGCGCCAGCAGCCCGGATGGACAGGGGACCTACGAGCAGTACTTC. This codes for CASSPDGQGTYEQYF.

This chain uses TRBV19 with TRBJ2-7, with 7 bases lining up with TRBD1. Germline V CDR1 and CDR2: LNHDA, SQIVND (reference sequence). J was trimmed by 0 bases and V by 7 bases; bases with no gene match: 6. The CDR3 runs to 14 residues. The CDR3: CASKMDRNSYEQYF. The DNA for the CDR3 is TGTGCCAGTAAGATGGACAGGAACTCCTACGAGCAGTACTTC.

The chain has TRBV4-2 and TRBJ2-6, with D possibly being TRBD1 (6 bases). Trimming removed 1 base at V and 4 bases at J, with 11 bases between. Germline V gene data show CDR1 as LGHNA and CDR2 as YNFKEQ. The CDR3 loop spans 16 amino acids. DNA of the CDR3: TGTGCCAGCAGCCAAGCGAGGGGGAACGGGGCCAACGTCCTGACTTTC. Its translation is CASSQARGNGANVLTF.